This TCR beta chain was recorded in a study of shared clonotypes between healthy human individuals. Ten immunoSEQ deep assay plates were used to sequence the DNA of unsorted PBMCs. The assay was immunoSEQ multiplex PCR, and TCRdb's table has in-frame clones only and misses some. The sample shows roughly 500,000 clones, about 85% of them seen only once. This clone was picked up a small number of times. CDR3 length: 13 amino acids. The germline gives CDR1 SNHLY, CDR2 FYNNEI. V was cut by 7 bases and J by 6 bases, with 12 bases left in between. This chain links TRBV2 with TRBJ1-4; perhaps TRBD1 as D (6 bases). The source of this sequence is a woman aged 40-49 years in good health. Some clones in this sample may be carry-over from other donors' samples. Sequencing used PBMCs. The DNA for the CDR3 is TGTGCCAGCAAAGGAGGGGGAGATGAAAAACTGTTTTTT. The encoded protein is CASKGGGDEKLFF.